This T cell receptor beta chain was recovered during a study of metastatic and nonmetastatic thyroid tumors. Whole-study context: Patients with malignant and benign thyroid disease provided blood and tumor or nodule tissue, whose repertoires were compared.

Study-level results: Within blood and tumor, benign nodules reportedly had significantly lower TCR beta diversity than malignant thyroid tumors did.

Trimming pared 0 bases from V and 2 bases from J, leaving 10 bases between. The CDR3 has 15 amino acids. The germline gives CDR1 LGHNA, CDR2 YSLEER. Per the original data handling: A papillary thyroid cancer distant-metastasis classifier was built from CDR3 differences across clinicopathological groups. With MiXCR, TCRdb reprocessed the PCR reads. What appears here as the V and J calls and clone size reflects TCRdb's work, not the paper's. Counted here are about 4,300 clones, about 35% occurring once; the ten biggest clones make up around 20%. This clone is categorized as medium-sized. What it binds is unknown. All patients were untreated before thyroid surgery.

The TCR originated in a female donor with papillary thyroid cancer or a benign thyroid nodule (not recorded which). Some clones in this sample may be carry-over from other donors' samples. The chain joins TRBV4-3 to TRBJ1-1; TRBD1 is a possible D gene (5 bases). Sequencing was done on a sample of adjacent normal tissue. The CDR3 DNA reads TGCGCCAGCAGCCAAGAATCAGGGCGAAACACTGAAGCTTTCTTT. This gives the protein CASSQESGRNTEAFF.